Listed below are T cell receptor beta chains from one sample, sequenced in a study of T cells after yellow fever vaccination. TCRdb recomputed calls from the 5' RACE reads with MiXCR, one row per CDR3 protein. The sample records around 300,000 distinct CDR3 sequences, over 3.5% being singletons. The sample here was PBMCs, taken 5 days after the yellow fever booster vaccination. Receptor source: a man aged 18 to 35 who received the YFV17D yellow fever vaccine. Each CDR3 is given with its conserved first and last residue. A D gene is named only where the DNA matches it firmly. Not every row has a clone size; where given, it reads once, few, many or a size class.

size	V	J	D	DNA	CDR3
few	TRBV7-2	TRBJ2-5	NA	TGTGCCAGCAGCCACCACGTTGAAGGAGACCGTCCGGGGACCCAGTACTTC	CASSHHVEGDRPGTQYF
many	TRBV4-1	TRBJ2-7	NA	TGCGCCAGCAGCCCCCTGGAAACTACGGCAGCCTACGAGCAGTACTTC	CASSPLETTAAYEQYF
NA	TRBV18	TRBJ2-5	NA	TGTGCCAGCTCACGGGTCCAACTAGCCGACATCCAAGAGACCCAGTACTTC	CASSRVQLADIQETQYF
many	TRBV11-2	TRBJ2-3	NA	TGTGCCAGCAGTTGGGGAGTGCTCACAGATACGCAGTATTTT	CASSWGVLTDTQYF
NA	TRBV7-9	TRBJ2-3	TRBD2	TGTGCCAGCAGCACCCTAGCGGGGGGCACAGATACGCAGTATTTT	CASSTLAGGTDTQYF
many	TRBV7-8	TRBJ2-7	TRBD1	TGTGCCAGCAGCCCCGGGACAGGGGGCTACGAGCAGTACTTC	CASSPGTGGYEQYF
NA	TRBV5-6	TRBJ2-3	NA	TGTGCCAGCAGCCCGGAGGGTAAAGACACAGATACGCAGTATTTT	CASSPEGKDTDTQYF
few	TRBV14	TRBJ2-2	NA	TGTGCCAGCAGCCAAGATTGGGGCGGGGAGCTGTTTTTT	CASSQDWGGELFF
once	TRBV6-6	TRBJ1-2	NA	TGTGCCAGCAGTTACGCAGCCCAGAATGGCTACACCTTC	CASSYAAQNGYTF
few	TRBV10-3	TRBJ2-6	TRBD2	TGTGCCATCAGTGCAGCCGGGGGGGCTTACTCTGGGGCCAACGTCCTGACTTTC	CAISAAGGAYSGANVLTF
many	TRBV3-1	TRBJ2-3	TRBD2	TGTGCCAGCAGCCAGGGGGGGGTGGACTCAGATACGCAGTATTTT	CASSQGGVDSDTQYF
many	TRBV10-3	TRBJ1-3	NA	TGTGCCATCAGTGTAGGGGAGGACTTCGCCAGGAACACCATATATTTT	CAISVGEDFARNTIYF
few	TRBV21-1	TRBJ1-5	NA	TGTGCCAGCAGCAAAGCCTTTCTACAGCATAATCAGCCCCAGCATTTT	CASSKAFLQHNQPQHF
few	TRBV7-2	TRBJ2-4	NA	TGTGCCAGCAGCACCACTTTGGACTGGGACATTCAGTACTTC	CASSTTLDWDIQYF
few	TRBV7-9	TRBJ2-1	TRBD1	TGTGCCAGCAGGGGACAGGGTATTAGGAATGAGCAGTTCTTC	CASRGQGIRNEQFF
many	TRBV20-1	TRBJ2-1	TRBD2	TGCAGTCCCAGGACTAGCGGGGCCTACAATGAGCAGTTCTTC	CSPRTSGAYNEQFF
NA	TRBV6-1	TRBJ2-7	TRBD1	TGTGCCAGCAGGGGACAGGGGAACGAGCAGTACTTC	CASRGQGNEQYF
few	TRBV5-1	TRBJ1-1	NA	TGCGCCAGCAGCCCCTGGGACGGAGAAGCTTTCTTT	CASSPWDGEAFF
many	TRBV12-3/TRBV12-4	TRBJ2-7	NA	TGTGCCAGCAGTTTCGACAGGAACTACGAGCAGTACTTC	CASSFDRNYEQYF
few	TRBV20-1	TRBJ2-5	TRBD1	TGCAGTGCTAGAGGGCGAGGGGGCGCGAAAGAGACCCAGTACTTC	CSARGRGGAKETQYF
few	TRBV7-9	TRBJ1-1	NA	TGTGCCAGCAGCCTAGGGGGTTCGATCACTGAAGCTTTCTTT	CASSLGGSITEAFF
many	TRBV3-1	TRBJ2-5	NA	TGTGCCAGCAGCCAAGAGGTGACCCAGTACTTC	CASSQEVTQYF
few	TRBV5-1	TRBJ1-1	NA	TGCGCCAGCAGTGGTGTGGGGGTGACTGAAGCTTTCTTT	CASSGVGVTEAFF
NA	TRBV10-3	TRBJ2-7	NA	TGTGCCATCAGTGAATCCCCTAGCACCGGGAGTTACGAGCAGTACTTC	CAISESPSTGSYEQYF
many	TRBV5-1	TRBJ1-4	TRBD1	TGCGCCAGCAGCCCTCAAGGATACGGGACAGAGGAAAAACTGTTTTTT	CASSPQGYGTEEKLFF
few	TRBV7-2	TRBJ1-2	NA	TGTGCCAGCAGCACGTCCACGACCGGTGGCTACACCTTC	CASSTSTTGGYTF
many	TRBV28	TRBJ2-3	NA	TGTGCCAGCAGTTTGAGGGGGGCCGGCACAGATACGCAGTATTTT	CASSLRGAGTDTQYF
few	TRBV12-3/TRBV12-4	TRBJ1-1	TRBD1	TGTGCCAGCAGGGGGACAGGGCGCACTGAAGCTTTCTTT	CASRGTGRTEAFF
many	TRBV2	TRBJ1-1	NA	TGTGCCAGCAGTGCGCAGGGATCGAACACTGAAGCTTTCTTT	CASSAQGSNTEAFF
few	TRBV12-3/TRBV12-4	TRBJ2-2	TRBD1	TGTGCCAGCAGTTACGACAGGGCTTACGGGGAGCTGTTTTTT	CASSYDRAYGELFF
few	TRBV5-1	TRBJ2-1	TRBD1	TGCGCCAGCAGCCCTGACAGGGGGTCCGGCGGGATCCTCAATGAGCAGTTCTTC	CASSPDRGSGGILNEQFF
NA	TRBV4-2	TRBJ2-1	NA	TGTGCCAGCACCCAATCCGGCGGGCCCTACAATGAGCAGTTCTTC	CASTQSGGPYNEQFF
NA	TRBV20-1	TRBJ2-1	TRBD2	TGCAGTGCCACTAGCGGAACCCACAATGAGCAGTTCTTC	CSATSGTHNEQFF
many	TRBV12-3/TRBV12-4	TRBJ2-2	NA	TGTGCCAGCAGTTTAATGGGGCCCGGGGAGCTGTTTTTT	CASSLMGPGELFF
NA	TRBV7-2	TRBJ2-7	NA	TGTGCCAGCAGCTTATCTGGCCAGGCCGAAGCCTACGAGCAGTACTTC	CASSLSGQAEAYEQYF
NA	TRBV5-1	TRBJ2-3	NA	TGCGCCAGCAGCGGGGGGACCCAAAGCACAGATACGCAGTATTTT	CASSGGTQSTDTQYF
few	TRBV6-5	TRBJ2-7	TRBD2	TGTGCCAGCAGCCCCCTCGCGGGGGTTCTGTCCTACGAGCAGTACTTC	CASSPLAGVLSYEQYF
NA	TRBV7-6	TRBJ2-3	TRBD2	TGTGCCAGCAGCTCAGGGACTAGAACCACAGATACGCAGTATTTT	CASSSGTRTTDTQYF